A single sample gave rise to the 9 T cell receptor beta chains below, sequenced in a study of early T cells in non-severe SARS-CoV-2 infection. MiXCR was run by TCRdb on the 5' RACE reads, yielding one entry per CDR3 protein. The top ten hold about 9.4% of the sample, which has approximately 23,000 distinct CDR3 sequences, roughly 4% seen once. Sequencing was done on a sample of whole blood. The receptors were sampled from an adult who was a healthcare worker with PCR-confirmed SARS-CoV-2 infection or an uninfected control (not recorded which).

This clonotype was seen at least ten times. This rearrangement joins TRBV28 to TRBJ2-3; the match to TRBD1 covers 7 bases. The CDR3 spans 17 residues. The germline V gene has CDR1 MDHEN and CDR2 SYDVKM. V trimming: 3 bases; J trimming: 1 base; junction bases outside the gene matches: 10. The CDR3 loop reads CASSFFGQALGTDTQYF. CDR3 nucleotides: TGTGCCAGCAGTTTTTTCGGACAGGCCCTTGGCACAGATACGCAGTATTTT.

This clonotype was seen many times. The chain has TRBV29-1 and TRBJ2-5; TRBD1 might be the D (5 bases). This CDR3 is 12 amino acids long. Per the germline V gene, CDR1 is SQVTM and CDR2 is ANQGSEA. Between the trimmed V and J ends, which lost 5 bases and 0 bases, there was a span of 7 bases. The CDR3 loop reads CSVRRDQETQYF. CDR3 sequence (DNA): TGCAGCGTTCGCAGGGACCAAGAGACCCAGTACTTC.

In its sample, this clonotype was seen a few times. This chain uses TRBV7-9 with TRBJ1-3, with D hard to call. V was shortened by 3 bases and J by 8 bases, with 5 bases between the two germline ends. The CDR3 is 11 residues long. Germline CDR1 and CDR2: SEHNR and FQNEAQ (reference sequence). CDR3 in amino acids: CASSLKDTIYF. The CDR3 DNA reads TGTGCCAGCAGCTTGAAAGACACCATATATTTT.

This clonotype was picked up a small number of times. J is TRBJ2-1 and V is TRBV6-1; no definite D call. The CDR3 extends over 15 amino acids. V was pared by 2 bases and J by 6 bases, with 14 bases between. From germline, CDR1 is MNHNS and CDR2 SASEGT. DNA for the CDR3: TGTGCCAGCAGTGAATTCATTCGGGTGATCAATGAGCAGTTCTTC. Its translation is CASSEFIRVINEQFF.

The table lists this clonotype with many counts. The chain recombines TRBV10-3 with TRBJ2-1, with a tentative D call TRBD2 (6 bases). Per germline, CDR1 ENHRY and CDR2 SYGVKD. The CDR3 runs 16 residues. V lost 0 bases and J lost 3, with 12 bases in between. The chain's CDR3 is CAISESSGSFYNEQFF. In DNA, the CDR3 is TGTGCCATCAGTGAGTCATCCGGGAGTTTCTACAATGAGCAGTTCTTC.

The table lists this clonotype with a few counts. V gene TRBV9 combines with J gene TRBJ1-2, with unresolved D. Trimming took off 2 bases at V and 3 bases at J, with 23 bases between the two ends. The germline V gene has CDR1 SGDLS and CDR2 YYNGEE. CDR3 length: 18 residues. The CDR3 DNA reads as TGTGCCAGCAGCGTCCCCCTGGGCGGTGGGCAGAGTTACTATGGCTACACCTTC. Translation gives CASSVPLGGGQSYYGYTF.

This clonotype was detected many times. The chain has TRBV20-1 and TRBJ1-2; D might be TRBD1 (6 bases). CDR3 size: 18 residues. CDR1 DFQATT and CDR2 SNEGSKA come from the germline V gene (reference sequence). The V end was cut by 1 base, the J end by 5 bases, with 26 bases between. CDR3 nucleotide sequence: TGCAGTGCTAGAGCCCTGTTCGGGATTAGGACAGATAATTATGGCTACACCTTC. This codes for CSARALFGIRTDNYGYTF.

This clonotype was seen at least ten times. This chain connects TRBV28 to TRBJ1-1; D gene uncertain. Per the germline V gene, CDR1 is MDHEN and CDR2 is SYDVKM. This CDR3 spans 11 amino acids. V lost 7 bases and J lost 0, with 3 bases in between. The DNA for the CDR3 is TGTGCCAGCAAGATGAACACTGAAGCTTTCTTT. Translation: CASKMNTEAFF. Looking up the rest from reference TRBV28 and TRBJ1-1 gives the full variable domain: DVKVTQSSRYLVKRTGEKVFLECVQDMDHENMFWYRQDPGLGLRLIYFSYDVKMKEKGDIPEGYSVSREKKERFSLILESASTNQTSMYLCASKMNTEAFFGQGTRLTVV.

The chain has TRBV29-1 and TRBJ2-7; 11 positions agree with TRBD1. The V gene end was trimmed by 2 bases and the J gene end by 6 bases; junction bases not matched to a gene: 6. The CDR3 length is 14 residues. Germline V gene lookup returns CDR1 SQVTM and CDR2 ANQGSEA. In DNA form, the CDR3 reads TGCAGCGTTGAACTCCAGGACAGGGGGCGCGAGCAGTACTTC. It translates to CSVELQDRGREQYF.